The rows below give T cell receptor beta chains drawn from one sample of a study of cytomegalovirus exposure and HLA in healthy donors. Clones were read by immunoSEQ multiplex PCR, and TCRdb kept only the in-frame ones, dropping some. The table includes roughly 120,000 clones, 15% detected once. Sequences were obtained from PBMCs. Receptor source: a woman younger than 30 in good health and CMV-seronegative. The CDR3 runs from the conserved cysteine through the conserved F or W. The order of the fields is V gene, J gene, clone size, D gene, CDR3 DNA, CDR3 protein. D genes are given only for firm matches. The listing skips clone size in some rows; elsewhere it reads once, few, many or a size class.

TRBV4-2	TRBJ2-1	few	-	TGTGCCAGCAGCCAAAAAGGGGACTCCTACAATGAGCAGTTCTTC	CASSQKGDSYNEQFF
TRBV18	TRBJ1-4	-	-	TGTGCCAGCTCACCAACTGGTCCTAATGAAAAACTGTTTTTT	CASSPTGPNEKLFF
TRBV5-1	TRBJ2-2	few	-	TGCGCCAGCAGCTCCGATTGGGACTCCCTCGGGGAGCTGTTTTTT	CASSSDWDSLGELFF
TRBV30	TRBJ2-2	few	TRBD2	TGTGCCGCGAAATGGGGGGGTGACGCCGGGGAGCTGTTTTTT	CAAKWGGDAGELFF
TRBV5-1	TRBJ2-2	-	-	TGCGCCAGCAGCCCGGCCCTAGGAGACACCGGGGAGCTGTTTTTT	CASSPALGDTGELFF
TRBV6-6	TRBJ2-1	few	-	TGTGCCAGTCGGTCAGGGGCCAATGAGCAGTTCTTC	CASRSGANEQFF
TRBV15	TRBJ2-1	-	-	TGTGCCACCAGCGGAGGGGGGCCAGGGAAGGGTAATGAGCAGTTCTTC	CATSGGGPGKGNEQFF
TRBV28	TRBJ1-2	-	-	TGTGCCAGCACCGGGTATTTGGGGGGAGAAGGCTACACCTTC	CASTGYLGGEGYTF
TRBV7-9	TRBJ2-1	few	TRBD2	TGTGCCGGGACTAGCAGAAATGAGCAGTTCTTC	CAGTSRNEQFF
TRBV7-9	TRBJ2-3	-	-	TGTGCCAGCAGCTTAGTCCGGGGTCTGACAGATACGCAGTATTTT	CASSLVRGLTDTQYF
TRBV6-1	TRBJ2-2	-	-	TGTGCCAGCAGTGAGCTTTACAGGACATCGAACACCGGGGAGCTGTTTTTT	CASSELYRTSNTGELFF